The 19 T cell receptor beta chains reported below all come from one sample, sequenced in a study of CD8+ T cells in alopecia areata. Reverse transcribed after extraction, RNA yielded cDNA as the sequencing template. Sequencing was performed with immunoSEQ multiplex PCR; in TCRdb, only in-frame clones are kept and a portion is missing. The table has some 130,000 clones, roughly 58% seen once. Material: CD4+ T cells sorted from blood, obtained at week 0. The receptors shown here come from a human donor with alopecia areata.

This clone was observed a handful of times. This chain connects TRBV27 to TRBJ1-4; the D gene is possibly TRBD1 (6 bases). Germline assignment: CDR1 MNHEY and CDR2 SMNVEV (reference sequence). The CDR3 contains 15 residues. Trimming removed 4 bases at V and 6 bases at J, with 15 bases between. The CDR3 DNA sequence: TGTGCCAGCAGTTCACTAGGGGGAGGGGATGAAAAACTGTTTTTT. Its translation: CASSSLGGGDEKLFF. Complete variable domain (other parts from reference TRBV27 and TRBJ1-4): EAQVTQNPRYLITVTGKKLTVTCSQNMNHEYMSWYRQDPGLGLRQIYYSMNVEVTDKGDVPEGYKVSRKEKRNFPLILESPSPNQTSLYFCASSSLGGGDEKLFFGSGTQLSVL.

In its sample, this clone was seen a few times. V and J are TRBV18 and TRBJ1-2; no reliable D call. Germline V gene lookup returns CDR1 KGHSH and CDR2 LQKENI. V was shortened by 5 bases and J by 8 bases, with 12 bases between the two germline ends. The CDR3 extends over 12 amino acids. CDR3 sequence reads: CASSNGRQGYTF. Written as DNA, the CDR3 is TGTGCCAGCTCAAACGGACGGCAAGGCTACACCTTC.

A few counts support this clone. The chain has TRBV5-1 and TRBJ2-7; D unclear. V dropped 0 bases and J dropped 5 bases, with 6 bases sitting between them. Germline V gene sequence: CDR1 SGHRS, CDR2 YFSETQ. This CDR3 is 12 amino acids long. Here the CDR3 reads CASSLEGHEQYF. CDR3 DNA: TGCGCCAGCAGCTTGGAGGGCCACGAGCAGTACTTC.

This chain uses TRBV5-1 with TRBJ2-5; 7 bases fit TRBD1. V lost 3 bases, J lost 2 bases, and 7 bases stayed unmatched. The CDR3 totals 15 residues. Germline CDR1 SGHRS, CDR2 YFSETQ. CDR3: CASSSTGQEQETQYF. The CDR3 DNA follows: TGCGCCAGCAGCTCAACTGGACAGGAGCAAGAGACCCAGTACTTC. Together with reference TRBV5-1 and TRBJ2-5, the CDR3 gives the full variable domain: KAGVTQTPRYLIKTRGQQVTLSCSPISGHRSVSWYQQTPGQGLQFLFEYFSETQRNKGNFPGRFSGRQFSNSRSEMNVSTLELGDSALYLCASSSTGQEQETQYFGPGTRLLVL.

This clone appeared a few times. The gene calls are TRBV29-1 and TRBJ2-7; 11 bases map to TRBD1. Germline-derived CDR1 and CDR2 are SQVTM and ANQGSEA. This CDR3 is built from 14 residues. The trim removed 2 bases at V and 5 bases at J, leaving 5 bases unmatched. DNA of the CDR3: TGCAGCGTTGAAAGTGGGACAGGGGGGAACGAGCAGTACTTC. Translated: CSVESGTGGNEQYF.

A few counts support this clone. This chain joins TRBV7-2 and TRBJ2-3; the match to TRBD2 covers 12 bases. The CDR3 loop spans 18 amino acids. J was trimmed by 1 base and V by 6 bases; bases with no gene match: 11. CDR1 SGHTA and CDR2 FQGNSA come from the germline V gene. Here the CDR3 reads CASRPLAGGLRRTDTQYF. The CDR3 DNA is TGTGCCAGCAGACCCCTAGCGGGGGGGCTTCGCCGCACAGATACGCAGTATTTT.

The chain uses TRBV28 and TRBJ2-4; possibly TRBD1 or TRBD2 for D (7 bases each). This CDR3 is 16 amino acids long. V was clipped by 6 bases and J by 0 bases, with 15 bases between them. Germline CDR1 and CDR2: MDHEN and SYDVKM. The CDR3 protein is CASSWAGGAAKNIQYF. Written as DNA, the CDR3 is TGTGCCAGCAGCTGGGCAGGGGGGGCAGCCAAAAACATTCAGTACTTC.

The chain employs TRBV4-3 and TRBJ2-2; no definite D call. This CDR3 has 17 residues. The germline gives CDR1 LGHNA, CDR2 YSLEER. V shed 1 base and J shed 2 bases, with 14 bases lying between them. The CDR3 protein is CASSQVSLGVNTGELFF. In nucleotides, the CDR3 is TGCGCCAGCAGCCAAGTATCCCTTGGAGTCAACACCGGGGAGCTGTTTTTT.

The chain employs TRBV4-2 and TRBJ1-2, with 7 positions matching TRBD1. J was trimmed by 4 bases and V by 1 base; bases with no gene match: 6. Germline CDR1 reads LGHNA; CDR2 reads YNFKEQ. The CDR3 loop spans 15 amino acids. CDR3 coding DNA: TGTGCCAGCAGCCAAGCCCTTGGACAGGCCTATGGCTACACCTTC. Translated: CASSQALGQAYGYTF.

The gene calls are TRBV5-1 and TRBJ1-1, with D perhaps matching TRBD1 (6 bases). Germline V gene lookup returns CDR1 SGHRS and CDR2 YFSETQ. The CDR3 loop spans 16 amino acids. V was cut by 2 bases and J by 3 bases, with 17 bases left in between. The CDR3 bases are TGCGCCAGCAGCTTACGAGGGGGTGTCGGTGACACTGAAGCTTTCTTT. It yields the protein CASSLRGGVGDTEAFF.

This clone occurred a few times. The V and J genes are TRBV21-1 and TRBJ2-4; the D call of TRBD1 is as the table states it, not checked on the DNA. TRBV21-1 is termed a pseudogene. This CDR3 contains 18 residues. This CDR3 is CASSTKSPGTVAKNIQYF. In nucleotides, the CDR3 is TGTGCCAGCAGCACTAAATCCCCCGGGACAGTAGCCAAAAACATTCAGTACTTC.

This clone appeared a few times. J is TRBJ2-3 and V is TRBV7-2; TRBD2 agrees at 7 bases. V lost 3 bases to trimming and J lost 0 bases; unmatched junction nucleotides: 6. This CDR3 region has 16 residues. From germline, CDR1 is SGHTA and CDR2 FQGNSA. The CDR3 protein is CASSFNREVSTDTQYF. DNA of the CDR3: TGTGCCAGCAGCTTTAATCGGGAGGTCAGCACAGATACGCAGTATTTT.

The chain couples TRBV5-1 to TRBJ1-3; a weak D match, TRBD1 (5 bases). The V gene's germline CDR1 is SGHRS and CDR2 YFSETQ. The CDR3 sequence is 17 residues long. V lost 4 bases to trimming and J lost 2 bases, with 19 bases between them. The CDR3 nucleotides are TGCGCCAGCAGCAAGGACCTACAGGCTGTCCCTGGAAACACCATATATTTT. Translation gives CASSKDLQAVPGNTIYF. Filled out from reference TRBV5-1 and TRBJ1-3, the complete variable domain reads KAGVTQTPRYLIKTRGQQVTLSCSPISGHRSVSWYQQTPGQGLQFLFEYFSETQRNKGNFPGRFSGRQFSNSRSEMNVSTLELGDSALYLCASSKDLQAVPGNTIYFGEGSWLTVV.

The J gene is TRBJ2-5, the V gene TRBV5-1; weak D call: TRBD2 (7 bases). The germline V gene has CDR1 SGHRS and CDR2 YFSETQ. V was cut by 0 bases and J by 0 bases, with 12 bases left in between. The CDR3 is made up of 16 amino acids. DNA of the CDR3: TGCGCCAGCAGCTTGGACCGGGGGGCCTACCAAGAGACCCAGTACTTC. Translated: CASSLDRGAYQETQYF. The variable domain in full, completed from reference TRBV5-1 and TRBJ2-5, reads KAGVTQTPRYLIKTRGQQVTLSCSPISGHRSVSWYQQTPGQGLQFLFEYFSETQRNKGNFPGRFSGRQFSNSRSEMNVSTLELGDSALYLCASSLDRGAYQETQYFGPGTRLLVL.

The CDR3 DNA reads as TGCGCCAGCAGCTTGAGTGGCGAGCAGTACTTC. The encoded protein is CASSLSGEQYF. The chain carries TRBV5-1 and TRBJ2-7; no clear D gene. This CDR3 region has 11 residues. Trimming pared 1 base from V and 6 bases from J, leaving 5 bases between. The germline V gene encodes CDR1 SGHRS and CDR2 YFSETQ.

V is TRBV28 and J is TRBJ1-2; D remains unclear. The length of the CDR3 is 15 residues. Germline V CDR1 and CDR2: MDHEN, SYDVKM. With 5 bases removed from V and 4 bases from J, the gap between germline ends came to 17 bases. CDR3 sequence reads: CASSARVGMGYGYTF. Here the CDR3 DNA reads TGTGCCAGCAGTGCTCGGGTGGGAATGGGCTATGGCTACACCTTC.

This rearrangement joins TRBV19 to TRBJ2-1; D gene uncertain. Trimming stripped 3 bases from V and 10 bases from J, with 13 bases between. Per germline, CDR1 LNHDA and CDR2 SQIVND (reference sequence). The CDR3 is 13 amino acids. CDR3 protein: CASSIVLGSEQFF. The CDR3 nucleotides read TGTGCCAGTAGTATTGTACTCGGTTCCGAGCAGTTCTTC.

A few counts support this clone. The chain employs TRBV7-9 and TRBJ1-1; D remains unclear. Trimming pared 8 bases from V and 11 bases from J, leaving 12 bases between. Looked up from germline, CDR1 is SEHNR and CDR2 is FQNEAQ (reference sequence). The CDR3 consists of 10 residues. CDR3 residues: CASVGLAAFF. The CDR3 DNA reads as TGTGCCAGCGTCGGCCTCGCCGCTTTCTTT.

This chain links TRBV19 with TRBJ1-1, with 7 nucleotides matching TRBD1. The germline V gene has CDR1 LNHDA and CDR2 SQIVND (reference sequence). There are 14 residues in the CDR3. J gave up 4 bases and V 4 bases, and 6 bases lay outside the gene matches. The CDR3 loop is CASSKDRAITEAFF. The CDR3 nucleotides are TGTGCCAGTAGTAAAGACAGGGCGATCACTGAAGCTTTCTTT.